Shown below are 6 T cell receptor beta chains from a single sample sequenced in a study of blood T cell repertoires in COVID-19. Here immunoSEQ multiplex PCR was the method, and the copy in TCRdb shows in-frame clones only, minus some. Of 110,000 or so clones detected, 85% appear once; the ten largest clones hold about 3.9%. The source material was peripheral blood. These receptor sequences come from a man in his fifties or sixties with acute or convalescent COVID-19.

The genes are TRBV7-2 and TRBJ2-7; D may be TRBD1 (6 bases). The CDR3 extends over 14 amino acids. Germline-derived CDR1 and CDR2 are SGHTA and FQGNSA. The germline V and J ends were trimmed by 5 bases and 3 bases, with 14 bases remaining between them. The CDR3 DNA reads as TGTGCCAGCAGCACACAGGGACCTGACTACGAGCAGTACTTC. It translates to CASSTQGPDYEQYF.

This chain links TRBV27 with TRBJ2-1; maybe TRBD1 (5 bases). The germline V and J ends were trimmed by 3 bases and 7 bases, with 19 bases remaining between them. The germline V gene has CDR1 MNHEY and CDR2 SMNVEV (reference sequence). The CDR3 runs 16 residues. The CDR3 loop is CASSLTSPTAGNEQFF. CDR3 DNA sequence: TGTGCCAGCAGTTTGACCTCCCCGACAGCCGGGAATGAGCAGTTCTTC.

This clone was recorded once. The chain uses TRBV28 and TRBJ2-3; 9 bases align to TRBD2. This CDR3 spans 15 amino acids. CDR1 is MDHEN, CDR2 SYDVKM, per germline. With V trimmed by 2 bases and J by 0 bases, 0 bases remained unmatched. The CDR3 DNA reads TGTGCCAGCAGTTTAAGCGGGAGGAGCACAGATACGCAGTATTTT. It encodes CASSLSGRSTDTQYF.

The gene calls are TRBV24-1 and TRBJ2-2; TRBD1 matches 8 bases. There are 13 residues in the CDR3. Trimming cost V 10 bases and J 5 bases; bases outside gene matches: 5. Germline V gives CDR1 KGHDR, CDR2 SFDVKD. Written as DNA, the CDR3 is TGTGCCACGACAGGGGATCATACCGGGGAGCTGTTTTTT. Amino acid sequence: CATTGDHTGELFF.

The chain recombines TRBV4-1 with TRBJ1-2; TRBD1 is a possible D gene (5 bases). Trimming left V 0 bases short and J 0 bases short, with 11 bases between. This CDR3 spans 16 amino acids. Germline V gene data show CDR1 as MGHRA and CDR2 as YSYEKL. The CDR3 bases are TGCGCCAGCAGCCAAGATGGGGCCCGAGCTAACTATGGCTACACCTTC. This translates into CASSQDGARANYGYTF.

This chain joins TRBV30 and TRBJ1-1; 8 bases map to TRBD1. CDR1 is GTSNPN, CDR2 SVGIG, per germline (reference sequence). V shed 1 base and J 8 bases; nucleotides not matched to a gene: 6. The CDR3 sequence is 13 residues long. CDR3 DNA sequence: TGTGCCTGGAGTGCACGGCGACAGGGGGAAGCTTTCTTT. Translating gives CAWSARRQGEAFF.